This is a list of T cell receptor beta chains from one sample in a study of blood T cell repertoires in COVID-19. Some clones are missing from TCRdb's copy, which holds only in-frame ones; the method was immunoSEQ multiplex PCR. The sample yields 240,000 or so clones, 87% seen once. Input material: peripheral blood. These receptors all come from a man aged 60-69 years who had recovered from COVID-19. The CDR3 runs from the conserved cysteine through the conserved F or W. A D gene is named only where the DNA matches it firmly. A clone size is listed for some rows: how often the clone was seen (once, few, many), or a class if it is expanded.

d_call: TRBD1
j_call: TRBJ1-1
clone_size: .
v_call: TRBV4-1
cdr3_aa: CASSSTQDRGAEAFF
cdr3_nt: TGCGCCAGCAGCTCCACACAGGACAGGGGCGCTGAAGCTTTCTTT

d_call: .
j_call: TRBJ1-5
clone_size: .
v_call: TRBV6-5
cdr3_aa: CASNWYNQPQHF
cdr3_nt: TGTGCCAGCAACTGGTACAATCAGCCCCAGCATTTT

d_call: TRBD1
j_call: TRBJ1-1
clone_size: .
v_call: TRBV5-1
cdr3_aa: CASSGVGQGGGNTEAFF
cdr3_nt: TGCGCCAGCAGCGGGGTCGGACAGGGAGGAGGGAACACTGAAGCTTTCTTT

d_call: TRBD1
j_call: TRBJ1-6
clone_size: .
v_call: TRBV10-3
cdr3_aa: CAISELRDSNSPLHF
cdr3_nt: TGTGCCATCAGTGAGCTCCGGGACAGCAATTCACCCCTCCACTTT

d_call: .
j_call: TRBJ1-5
clone_size: .
v_call: TRBV7-9
cdr3_aa: CASSYRSNQPQHF
cdr3_nt: TGTGCCAGCAGTTACAGGTCCAATCAGCCCCAGCATTTT

d_call: .
j_call: TRBJ1-1
clone_size: .
v_call: TRBV30
cdr3_aa: CAWSREGVNTEAFF
cdr3_nt: TGTGCCTGGAGTAGGGAGGGGGTGAACACTGAAGCTTTCTTT

d_call: TRBD1
j_call: TRBJ2-1
clone_size: .
v_call: TRBV10-3
cdr3_aa: CAISEQTGDWGEQFF
cdr3_nt: TGTGCCATCAGTGAGCAGACAGGGGACTGGGGTGAGCAGTTCTTC

d_call: .
j_call: TRBJ2-1
clone_size: .
v_call: TRBV6-5
cdr3_aa: CASSGGKGNEQFF
cdr3_nt: TGTGCCAGCAGCGGCGGGAAGGGGAATGAGCAGTTCTTC

d_call: TRBD2
j_call: TRBJ2-2
clone_size: .
v_call: TRBV3-1/TRBV3-2
cdr3_aa: CASSQRTSGNTGELFF
cdr3_nt: TGTGCCAGCAGCCAGAGAACTAGCGGGAACACCGGGGAGCTGTTTTTT

d_call: TRBD1
j_call: TRBJ2-3
clone_size: .
v_call: TRBV5-1
cdr3_aa: CASSSGQGDGDTQYF
cdr3_nt: TGCGCCAGCAGCTCGGGACAGGGAGATGGAGATACGCAGTATTTT

d_call: .
j_call: TRBJ2-7
clone_size: .
v_call: TRBV5-6
cdr3_aa: CASSVTYEQYF
cdr3_nt: TGTGCCAGCAGCGTAACCTACGAGCAGTACTTC

d_call: TRBD1
j_call: TRBJ1-1
clone_size: .
v_call: TRBV18
cdr3_aa: CASPGQMNTEAFF
cdr3_nt: TGTGCCAGCCCGGGACAGATGAACACTGAAGCTTTCTTT

d_call: .
j_call: TRBJ1-5
clone_size: .
v_call: TRBV7-2
cdr3_aa: CASSLGAGSNQPQHF
cdr3_nt: TGTGCCAGCAGCTTAGGGGCAGGAAGCAATCAGCCCCAGCATTTT

d_call: .
j_call: TRBJ2-7
clone_size: .
v_call: TRBV9
cdr3_aa: CASSTQHSYEQYF
cdr3_nt: TGTGCCAGCAGCACACAACACTCCTACGAGCAGTACTTC

d_call: TRBD2
j_call: TRBJ2-3
clone_size: .
v_call: TRBV9
cdr3_aa: CASSVGGRSDTQYF
cdr3_nt: TGTGCCAGCAGCGTGGGCGGGAGATCAGATACGCAGTATTTT

d_call: .
j_call: TRBJ2-2
clone_size: .
v_call: TRBV5-1
cdr3_aa: CASSVSSRSNTGELFF
cdr3_nt: TGCGCCAGCAGCGTGTCGTCGCGTTCGAACACCGGGGAGCTGTTTTTT

d_call: .
j_call: TRBJ1-1
clone_size: .
v_call: TRBV11-1
cdr3_aa: CASSLKYMNTEAFF
cdr3_nt: TGTGCCAGCAGCTTAAAGTACATGAACACTGAAGCTTTCTTT

d_call: .
j_call: TRBJ2-7
clone_size: .
v_call: TRBV7-9
cdr3_aa: CASSLEQLGEQYF
cdr3_nt: TGTGCCAGCAGCTTAGAACAGTTGGGCGAGCAGTACTTC

d_call: TRBD1
j_call: TRBJ1-4
clone_size: .
v_call: TRBV5-1
cdr3_aa: CASRFGDRVEKLFF
cdr3_nt: TGCGCCAGCAGATTCGGGGACAGGGTTGAAAAACTGTTTTTT

d_call: TRBD2
j_call: TRBJ2-3
clone_size: .
v_call: TRBV7-2
cdr3_aa: CASSLARLAVDTQYF
cdr3_nt: TGTGCCAGCAGCTTAGCGCGGCTAGCGGTCGATACGCAGTATTTT

d_call: .
j_call: TRBJ1-4
clone_size: few
v_call: TRBV7-9
cdr3_aa: CASSLEGAGGEKLFF
cdr3_nt: TGTGCCAGCAGCTTAGAAGGGGCCGGGGGTGAAAAACTGTTTTTT

d_call: .
j_call: TRBJ1-5
clone_size: .
v_call: TRBV5-5
cdr3_aa: CASSPQEGNQPQHF
cdr3_nt: TGTGCCAGCAGCCCCCAGGAAGGCAATCAGCCCCAGCATTTT

d_call: .
j_call: TRBJ1-2
clone_size: .
v_call: TRBV20-1
cdr3_aa: CSASAEYYDGYTF
cdr3_nt: TGCAGTGCTAGTGCGGAGTACTACGATGGCTACACCTTC

d_call: TRBD1
j_call: TRBJ2-2
clone_size: .
v_call: TRBV7-6
cdr3_aa: CASSFTGGGTGELFF
cdr3_nt: TGTGCCAGCAGCTTTACAGGGGGCGGCACCGGGGAGCTGTTTTTT

d_call: .
j_call: TRBJ1-2
clone_size: once
v_call: TRBV6-5
cdr3_aa: CASSSTGGVSGYTF
cdr3_nt: TGTGCCAGCAGTTCTACGGGCGGGGTTTCGGGCTACACCTTC

d_call: TRBD2
j_call: TRBJ2-1
clone_size: .
v_call: TRBV7-6
cdr3_aa: CASSPLGGVSNNEQFF
cdr3_nt: TGTGCCAGCAGCCCCCTGGGGGGGGTGTCGAACAATGAGCAGTTCTTC

d_call: .
j_call: TRBJ1-6
clone_size: few
v_call: TRBV18
cdr3_aa: CASSPGGGSPLHF
cdr3_nt: TGTGCCAGCTCACCAGGGGGGGGTTCACCCCTCCACTTT

d_call: .
j_call: TRBJ2-3
clone_size: .
v_call: TRBV20-1
cdr3_aa: CSASGAPPTDTQYF
cdr3_nt: TGCAGTGCTAGTGGGGCCCCCCCCACAGATACGCAGTATTTT

d_call: .
j_call: TRBJ2-2
clone_size: .
v_call: TRBV30
cdr3_aa: CAWRQGTGELFF
cdr3_nt: TGTGCCTGGAGGCAGGGAACCGGGGAGCTGTTTTTT

d_call: .
j_call: TRBJ2-1
clone_size: .
v_call: TRBV12-5
cdr3_aa: CASGFSTGQFPYNEQFF
cdr3_nt: TGTGCTAGTGGTTTTAGCACAGGGCAATTCCCCTACAATGAGCAGTTCTTC